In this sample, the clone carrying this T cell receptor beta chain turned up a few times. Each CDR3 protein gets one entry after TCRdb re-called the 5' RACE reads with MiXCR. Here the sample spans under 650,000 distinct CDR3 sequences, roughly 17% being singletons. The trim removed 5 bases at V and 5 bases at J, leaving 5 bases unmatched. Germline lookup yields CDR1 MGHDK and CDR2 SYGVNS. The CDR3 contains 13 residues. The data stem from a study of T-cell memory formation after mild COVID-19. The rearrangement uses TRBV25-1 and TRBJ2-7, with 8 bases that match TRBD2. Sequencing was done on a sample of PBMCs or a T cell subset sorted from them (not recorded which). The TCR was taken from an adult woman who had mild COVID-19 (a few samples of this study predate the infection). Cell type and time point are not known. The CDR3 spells CASSSGSNNEQYF. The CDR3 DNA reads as TGTGCCAGCAGTAGCGGGAGTAATAACGAGCAGTACTTC.